This note documents a single T cell receptor (beta chain) sequence. The specificity of this receptor is unknown. Base-call qualities are not available, and no considerably larger clone is one nucleotide away. These data are taken from a study of shared clonotypes between healthy human individuals (dated by TCRdb to about 2020). Regarding the study in general: The cohort comprised a couple of women and a few men aged 18 to 49 years. For each donor, CD4 naive and CD4 memory were each given three plates, CD8 naive was given two plates, and CD8 memory was given one plate. Blood TCR repertoires of a handful of healthy adults were deeply sequenced to estimate repertoire size and the extent of clonotype sharing between individuals. To increase sequencing depth and limit assay-specific biases, different laboratories used diverse techniques to prepare libraries and sequence TCR repertoires. Leukapheresis yielded between about 0.85 and 10 billion PBMCs per donor.

Donors were healthy HIV-negative adults with no recently reported acute infections or vaccinations. Every donor was a Caucasian adult residing in Nashville, Tennessee, USA. CD4+ T cells were enriched through magnetic negative selection, after which naive cells were positively selected on CD45RA and the remaining negative fraction served as the memory subset. Blood was obtained by leukapheresis, after which PBMCs were separated by Ficoll-Histopaque density gradient centrifugation and cryopreserved in liquid nitrogen vapor phase. Analytical flow cytometry was used to check the purity and quantity of each magnetically sorted T cell population. From each sorted fraction, genomic DNA was isolated and quantified by UV absorbance on a Nanodrop 2000c. Using the deep immunoSEQ assay, multiplex PCR amplified TCR CDR3 regions from genomic DNA. Genomic DNA extracted from each cell subset was distributed evenly over all wells of several immunoSEQ 96-well plates, and each plate served as one replicate. For sorted subsets, each replicate PCR was loaded with 200 to 250 ng genomic DNA, equivalent to approximately 33,000 T cell genomes. Purified libraries were measured with a Qubit 3.0 fluorometer, size-checked on a Bioanalyzer 2100, and measured again with the KAPA Library Quantification kit. Every immunoSEQ 96-well plate was sequenced on a separate single-read 150-cycle Illumina NextSeq 550 flow cell. From the authors' description of their analysis: Because the immunoSEQ output included only junctional sequences and no quality scores, the filtering could not be the same as the filtering used for full-length reads. To assign V/J genes and CDR3, sequences were annotated using PyIR, a Python wrapper for IgBLAST v1.9, with IMGT germline references. Reads with weak V/J assignments (E-value above 1e-6), missing CDR3, stop codons, out-of-frame junctions, or ambiguous translated residues were removed. V3J clonotypes were defined by identical inferred V gene, J gene, and CDR3 amino acid sequence. The percentage overlap between two repertoires was calculated by dividing the number of shared unique clonotypes by the size of the smaller repertoire. Three approaches were used to assess repertoire richness: RTK rarefaction, the Chao1 estimator, and Recon v2.1 estimates of unobserved clonotypes. For all TCRbeta clonotypes obtained by the gDNA method from a handful of donors, generation probabilities were computed with OLGA. Held by TCRdb, this immuneACCESS table contains in-frame sequences only and omits some clones. Under half of the omission traces to an unresolved V gene where checked; the cause of the rest is unknown. V, J and clone size are taken as reported in that table, and D and trimming were inferred from the DNA itself. Here the sample has over 2 million clones; around 93% occur a single time. The ten biggest clones cover about 0.36% of the sample.

Paper-wide results and their limitations: Across a handful of donors, 4.5% to 6.5% of naive CD4, roughly 3.3% of naive CD8, around 2.5% of memory CD4, and 0.4% of memory CD8 clonotypes were shared. Compared with non-shared clonotypes, the clonotypes found in all four sorted-subset donors had higher generation probabilities. Naive subsets generally had larger estimated clonotype richness than memory subsets. Pairwise subsampling led to the expectation that sequencing depth would affect the degree of clonotype sharing among donors. Rarefaction of sorted-subset datasets indicated incomplete sequencing despite the large sequencing depth. Sampling was limited to blood, and TCR repertoires in tissue likely differ from TCR repertoires in blood. Because the study included a small number of donors, the genetic and exposure-history diversity represented was limited.

Sequenced: naive CD4+ T cells from PBMCs. The sample's cell subset or site label, in plain terms: CD45RA+ positively selected. This receptor was obtained from a man aged 18 to 30 in good health. Some clones in this sample may be carry-over from other donors' samples.

The DNA sequence follows: TGTGCCAGCTCACCACCTATAGGACAGGGGACGCCCCCTTCCTATGGCTACACCTTC. This translates into CASSPPIGQGTPPSYGYTF. This sequence uses TRBV18 and TRBJ1-2; 9 middle bases align to TRBD1. V loses 0 bases at its end and J loses 4 bases; junction bases beyond the gene matches: 15. Including cysteine and phenylalanine, the CDR3 has 19 amino acids. CDR3 DNA only is kept here, 57 bases in frame from base 1. According to the germline V gene, CDR1 reads KGHSH and CDR2 reads LQKENI.